These 5 T cell receptor beta chains originate from one sample sequenced in a study of beta chain features in type 1 diabetes. As every portion of the isolated RNA was reverse transcribed, the sequencing read expressed TCRB transcripts. The assay was immunoSEQ multiplex PCR, and TCRdb's table has in-frame clones only and misses some. The sample holds about 650,000 clones, approximately 13% seen once. Study results and caveats: People with Type 1 diabetes carried modestly yet significantly shorter TCRB CDR3s in all four CD4+ subsets.

These receptors lack a known antigen. The sample was naive CD4+ T cells from blood. These TCRs come from a man in his thirties or forties with type 1 diabetes.

Only a few counts were recorded for this clone. The rearrangement links TRBV25-1 to TRBJ2-3; 12 bases agree with TRBD2. CDR1 MGHDK and CDR2 SYGVNS come from the germline V gene. CDR3 size: 13 residues. Germline trimming cut 5 bases from V and 6 bases from J; bases unmatched to any gene: 0. The CDR3 nucleotides are TGTGCCAGCAGTACTAGCGGGGGGGATACGCAGTATTTT. Its protein product is CASSTSGGDTQYF.

Turning to this clone: Other nucleotide sequences in the sample specify the same CDR3. The gene calls are TRBV29-1 and TRBJ1-2; 9 bases line up with TRBD1. This CDR3 region has 13 residues. The V segment lost 6 bases and the J segment 8 bases; nucleotides outside the gene matches: 10. CDR1 SQVTM and CDR2 ANQGSEA come from the germline V gene. The CDR3 is CSVWGQGERGYTF. As DNA, the CDR3 is TGCAGCGTCTGGGGACAGGGAGAGCGGGGCTACACCTTC.

On this clone: Different DNA sequences within this sample yield the same CDR3. This chain uses TRBV7-2 with TRBJ1-1; 10 bases fit TRBD1. CDR1 and CDR2 (germline): SGHTA, FQGNSA. This CDR3 spans 14 amino acids. V was clipped by 3 bases and J by 5 bases; unmatched bases: 3. Written as DNA, the CDR3 is TGTGCCAGCAGCTTTGGACAGGGGGGAACTGAAGCTTTCTTT. Translated, it gives CASSFGQGGTEAFF.

Only a few counts were recorded for this clone. V is TRBV29-1 and J is TRBJ2-7, with 9 bases fitting TRBD1. The germline V gene encodes CDR1 SQVTM and CDR2 ANQGSEA. The CDR3 is 13 amino acids. Trimming took 7 bases from V and 4 from J; bases not matched to a gene: 8. The CDR3 region is CSGSQGAEYEQYF. CDR3 nucleotides: TGCAGCGGGTCACAGGGGGCTGAGTACGAGCAGTACTTC.

This rearrangement joins TRBV7-6 to TRBJ1-1; D is uncertain. Looked up from germline, CDR1 is SGHVS and CDR2 is FNYEAQ. Between the trimmed V and J ends, which lost 4 bases and 10 bases, there was a span of 13 bases. The CDR3 covers 12 residues. The CDR3 bases are TGTGCCAGCAGCTCGCAGCTCGGTAGAGCTTTCTTT. The encoded protein is CASSSQLGRAFF.